These 25 T cell receptor beta chains came from one sample sequenced in a study of molecular identifiers for immune sequencing clone quantification. TCRdb used MiXCR to reprocess the PCR reads, holding one entry per CDR3 protein. The sample lists fewer than 45,000 distinct CDR3 sequences; nearly 25% were seen once. The sequenced sample was naive CD8+ T cells from blood, with Jurkat cell RNA spiked in. Subset of the sample: FACS-sorted CD8+CD4-CCR7+CD45RA+ naive T cells. These receptors all come from a human donor in good health. Some libraries in this study had Jurkat cell RNA spiked in.

The table lists this clonotype with many counts. The chain combines TRBV12-3 or TRBV12-4 with TRBJ2-3; 8 nucleotides align to TRBD2. The CDR3 extends over 13 amino acids. The V gene end was trimmed by 10 bases and the J gene end by 6 bases; junction bases not matched to a gene: 9. The CDR3 loop reads CAISGEVRDTQYF. For the CDR3, the DNA is TGTGCCATTAGCGGGGAGGTACGGGATACGCAGTATTTT.

This clonotype has ten or more counts. The genes are TRBV19 and TRBJ1-1; TRBD1 matches 7 bases. Germline CDR1 is LNHDA and CDR2 is SQIVND (reference sequence). The length of the CDR3 is 13 residues. V lost 3 bases to trimming and J lost 5 bases; unmatched junction nucleotides: 3. The DNA of the CDR3 is TGTGCCAGTAGTATGTCCAGGGGGACTGAAGCTTTCTTT. It specifies CASSMSRGTEAFF.

This clonotype was observed at least ten times. CDR3 protein: CASGPRGRSSYEQYF. CDR3 DNA: TGTGCCAGTGGCCCGCGAGGAAGGAGCTCCTACGAGCAGTACTTC. The chain has TRBV19 and TRBJ2-7; D is undetermined. V was shortened by 8 bases and J by 0 bases, with 17 bases between the two germline ends. Germline assignment: CDR1 LNHDA and CDR2 SQIVND (reference sequence). The CDR3 totals 15 residues.

This clonotype was counted ten times or more. This rearrangement joins TRBV28 to TRBJ2-7; no reliable D call. V dropped 6 bases and J dropped 2 bases, with 14 bases sitting between them. CDR1 and CDR2 from the germline V gene are MDHEN and SYDVKM. The CDR3 sequence is 14 residues long. The CDR3 protein is CASSPTASPYEQYF. For the CDR3, the DNA is TGTGCCAGCAGCCCAACAGCCTCACCCTACGAGCAGTACTTC.

V gene TRBV19 combines with J gene TRBJ2-1, with 10 bases aligning to TRBD2. CDR1 and CDR2 from the germline V gene are LNHDA and SQIVND (reference sequence). V lost 5 bases, J lost 3 bases, and 10 bases stayed unmatched. The CDR3 length is 17 residues. For the CDR3, the DNA is TGTGCCAGTAGTCCTTACGTACGGACTAGCGGCTACAATGAGCAGTTCTTC. It is translated as CASSPYVRTSGYNEQFF.

Many counts were recorded for this clonotype. This rearrangement joins TRBV30 to TRBJ2-2, with 11 bases fitting TRBD2. V lost 0 bases and J lost 8; bases outside the gene matches: 8. This CDR3 is built from 16 residues. Germline V gives CDR1 GTSNPN, CDR2 SVGIG (reference sequence). The CDR3 bases are TGTGCCTGGAGTGTAGGTAGCGGGAGGGCCGCAGGGGAGCTGTTTTTT. It specifies CAWSVGSGRAAGELFF.

There are many counts of this clonotype. This chain joins TRBV3-1 and TRBJ2-5; 8 bases fit TRBD2. V shed 0 bases and J 5 bases; nucleotides not matched to a gene: 8. The CDR3 has 16 residues. Germline-derived CDR1 and CDR2 are LGHDT and YNNKEL (reference sequence). The CDR3 bases are TGTGCCAGCAGCCAAGAGACAAGGGGACTAGATGAGACCCAGTACTTC. Translating it yields CASSQETRGLDETQYF.

Many counts were recorded for this clonotype. The chain couples TRBV12-3 or TRBV12-4 to TRBJ2-5, with 7 bases matching TRBD1. The length of the CDR3 is 16 residues. V lost 3 bases and J lost 3; bases outside the gene matches: 10. This chain's CDR3 is CASSFQITGDKETQYF. The CDR3 region has the DNA TGTGCCAGCAGTTTCCAGATTACAGGGGATAAAGAGACCCAGTACTTC.

This clonotype appeared many times. V usage is TRBV16 and J usage is TRBJ2-5; D gene ambiguous. Per germline, CDR1 KGHSY and CDR2 FQNENV. The CDR3 loop spans 16 amino acids. V was trimmed by 1 base and J by 1 base, leaving 13 bases between them. CDR3 bases: TGTGCCAGCAGCCAATATGGGAAGGACCCCCAAGAGACCCAGTACTTC. Translating gives CASSQYGKDPQETQYF.

This clonotype has just a few counts. The chain carries TRBV11-1 and TRBJ2-7; D gene uncertain. Deletions cut 5 bases from V and 7 bases from J, with 9 bases between. CDR3 length: 11 residues. Germline CDR1 and CDR2: SGHAT and FQDESV (reference sequence). CDR3 region: CASSPDVEQYF. As DNA, the CDR3 is TGTGCCAGCAGCCCCGACGTGGAGCAGTACTTC. Using reference TRBV11-1 and TRBJ2-7 for the parts outside the CDR3, the full variable domain is EAEVAQSPRYKITEKSQAVAFWCDPISGHATLYWYRQILGQGPELLVQFQDESVVDDSQLPKDRFSAERLKGVDSTLKIQPAELGDSAMYLCASSPDVEQYFGPGTRLTVT.

J is TRBJ2-7 and V is TRBV27, with D perhaps TRBD1 or TRBD2 (5 bases each). CDR1 is MNHEY and CDR2 is SMNVEV in the germline V gene (reference sequence). V lost 4 bases to trimming and J lost 5 bases, with 12 bases between them. The CDR3 consists of 13 residues. Written as DNA, the CDR3 is TGTGCCAGCAGTTGGGGACCGAACAACGAGCAGTACTTC. Amino acids: CASSWGPNNEQYF.

The table lists this clonotype with many counts. This rearrangement joins TRBV12-3 or TRBV12-4 to TRBJ2-7, with 10 bases identical to TRBD2. J gave up 3 bases and V 6 bases, and 5 bases lay outside the gene matches. This CDR3 region has 14 residues. For the CDR3, the DNA is TGTGCCAGCAGCTCGGGACTAGCGATCTACGAGCAGTACTTC. It specifies CASSSGLAIYEQYF.

With regard to this clonotype: One end of the junction fails to match germline, which may point to a read error. The rearrangement uses TRBV29-1 and TRBJ2-3, with D perhaps TRBD1 (8 bases). The length of the CDR3 is 16 residues. The germline V gene encodes CDR1 SQVTM and CDR2 ANQGSEA. DNA for the CDR3: TGCAGCGTTGTACAGGGGGGGTTGATGACCCCAAATACGCAATATTTT. It is translated as CSVVQGGLMTPNTQYF.

This clonotype showed up many times. The rearrangement uses TRBV4-2 and TRBJ2-3, with 10 bases aligning to TRBD2. With 0 bases clipped from V and 5 bases from J, the junction kept 14 bases outside the gene matches. Germline CDR1 is LGHNA and CDR2 is YNFKEQ. The CDR3 is made up of 19 amino acids. CDR3 amino acids: CASSQEANPAGGFGDTQYF. The CDR3 bases are TGTGCCAGCAGCCAAGAGGCGAATCCAGCGGGAGGGTTTGGAGATACGCAGTATTTT.

This clonotype was seen a handful of times. The rearrangement uses TRBV2 and TRBJ2-7; D not resolved. The germline CDR1 and CDR2 sequences are SNHLY and FYNNEI. V was pared by 0 bases and J by 0 bases, with 18 bases between. This CDR3 spans 18 amino acids. This CDR3 reads CASSEALLGSYSSYEQYF. The CDR3, as DNA: TGTGCCAGCAGTGAAGCGCTTCTGGGGTCTTACTCCTCCTACGAGCAGTACTTC.

This clonotype was recorded many times. The V gene is TRBV19, the J gene TRBJ2-3; 9 bases fit TRBD2. Germline CDR1 is LNHDA and CDR2 is SQIVND (reference sequence). This CDR3 spans 16 amino acids. With V trimmed by 5 bases and J by 4 bases, 10 bases remained unmatched. The CDR3 coding sequence is TGTGCCAGTAGTCCCCTGGGCGGGGGGGCCTCAGATACGCAGTATTTT. As protein: CASSPLGGGASDTQYF.

Ten or more counts support this clonotype. The chain is built from TRBV7-9 and TRBJ2-2; no clear D. CDR3 size: 12 residues. The germline CDR1 and CDR2 sequences are SEHNR and FQNEAQ (reference sequence). The germline V and J ends were trimmed by 2 bases and 6 bases, with 4 bases remaining between them. For the CDR3, the DNA is TGTGCCAGCAGCTTACCCCCCGGGGAGCTGTTTTTT. The encoded protein is CASSLPPGELFF.

This clonotype has only one observation. This may stem from a read error, because a much larger clone lies one nucleotide away. V usage is TRBV4-1 and J usage is TRBJ2-3, with D tentatively TRBD2 (5 bases). The CDR3 loop spans 15 amino acids. The V gene lost 2 bases and the J gene lost 2 bases, with 11 bases spanning the gap. Germline CDR1 MGHRA, CDR2 YSYEKL. CDR3 DNA: TGCGCCAGCAGCCAAAGAGAGCGGTACACAGATACGCAGTATTTT. Translating gives CASSQRERYTDTQYF.

As for this clonotype: A much larger clonotype is one base distant, so this may be a read error. The genes are TRBV29-1 and TRBJ2-7; D possibly corresponds to TRBD1 (6 bases). Looked up from germline, CDR1 is SQVTM and CDR2 is ANQGSEA. The CDR3 spans 13 residues. V shed 4 bases and J shed 6 bases, with 16 bases lying between them. The CDR3 sequence is CSVATGTTCEQYF. The DNA of the CDR3 is TGCAGCGTTGCCACCGGGACAACCTGCGAGCAGTACTTC.

A note on this clonotype: A junction boundary mismatches the germline segment, possibly from a read error. V and J are TRBV4-3 and TRBJ2-3; 12 bases are a match to TRBD2. This CDR3 comprises 18 residues. Germline lookup yields CDR1 LGHNA and CDR2 YSLEER. The CDR3 region is CASSQEALAGGPADTPYF. The CDR3 nucleotides are TGCGCCAGCAGCCAAGAAGCGCTAGCGGGAGGGCCCGCAGATACGCCGTATTTT.

This clonotype was seen once. The rearrangement links TRBV5-6 to TRBJ2-7; no firm D call. The CDR3 is 14 residues long. The germline CDR1 and CDR2 sequences are SGHDT and YYEEEE. Trimming removed 1 base at V and 2 bases at J, with 10 bases between. Here the CDR3 reads CASSLLAAAYEQYF. The CDR3, as DNA: TGTGCCAGCAGCTTGTTGGCAGCAGCCTACGAGCAGTACTTC.

This clonotype was counted once. This may stem from a read error, because a much larger clone lies one nucleotide away. The chain carries TRBV25-1 and TRBJ2-1; TRBD1 matches 7 bases. CDR3 length: 14 amino acids. Germline assignment: CDR1 MGHDK and CDR2 SYGVNS. Trimming removed 5 bases from V and 4 bases from J; junction bases left unmatched: 5. Written as DNA, the CDR3 is TGTGCCAGCAGTTTCACAGGGGCGTACAATGAGCAGTTCTTC. As protein: CASSFTGAYNEQFF.

This clonotype has at least ten counts. V gene TRBV7-9 combines with J gene TRBJ2-1, with 15 positions matching TRBD2. Trimming cost V 5 bases and J 5 bases; bases outside gene matches: 10. CDR1 is SEHNR, CDR2 FQNEAQ, per germline (reference sequence). The CDR3 contains 18 residues. The CDR3 DNA sequence: TGTGCCAGCAGCCCAGGACTAGCGGGAGGGCCGAGGGACAATGAGCAGTTCTTC. The encoded protein is CASSPGLAGGPRDNEQFF.

This clonotype turned up a few times. One end of the junction is discordant with germline, which a read error may explain. The chain is built from TRBV19 and TRBJ2-7; unclear D gene. The CDR3 spans 14 residues. Germline CDR1 and CDR2: LNHDA and SQIVND (reference sequence). The CDR3 DNA reads as TGTGCCAGTAGTACGGACGGTAGCTCCTTCGAGCAGTACTTC. This encodes CASSTDGSSFEQYF.

The CDR3 DNA reads TGCGCCAGCGGAAACAACCAGGGAACAACGTCCGCGCAGTACTTC. This sequence encodes CASGNNQGTTSAQYF. The rearrangement joins TRBV4-1 to TRBJ2-7, with D possibly being TRBD1 (5 bases). V was clipped by 8 bases and J by 9 bases, with 26 bases between them. Germline values: CDR1 MGHRA, CDR2 YSYEKL. The length of the CDR3 is 15 residues.